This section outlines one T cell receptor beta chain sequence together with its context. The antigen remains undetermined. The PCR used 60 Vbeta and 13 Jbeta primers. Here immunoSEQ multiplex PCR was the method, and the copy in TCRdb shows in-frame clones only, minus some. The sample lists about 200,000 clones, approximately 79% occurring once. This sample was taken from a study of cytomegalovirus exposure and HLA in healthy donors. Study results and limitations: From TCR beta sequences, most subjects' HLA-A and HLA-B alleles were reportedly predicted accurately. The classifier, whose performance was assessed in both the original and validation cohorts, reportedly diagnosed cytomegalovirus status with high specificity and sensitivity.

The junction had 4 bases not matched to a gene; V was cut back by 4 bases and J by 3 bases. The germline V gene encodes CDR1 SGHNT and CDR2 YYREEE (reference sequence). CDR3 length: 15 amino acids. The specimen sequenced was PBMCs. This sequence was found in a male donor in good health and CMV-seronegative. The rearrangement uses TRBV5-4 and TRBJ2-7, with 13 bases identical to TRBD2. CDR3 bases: TGTGCCAGCAGCCTCGGGACTAGCGGGATCTACGAGCAGTACTTC. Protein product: CASSLGTSGIYEQYF.